This TCR beta chain was retrieved from a study of memory CD4+ T cells and cytomegalovirus serostatus. Data came from immunoSEQ multiplex PCR; TCRdb stores just in-frame clones and leaves some out. The sample yields under 50,000 clones, about 78% seen once. Germline lookup yields CDR1 SGHDT and CDR2 YYEEEE. This CDR3 is built from 14 residues. V shed 4 bases, J shed 6 bases, and the junction held 6 bases outside the gene matches. The sort gate was single viable CD3+CD4+CD8-CD45RO+ cells for memory CD4+ T cells. This sequence joins TRBV5-6 and TRBJ1-1; 10 bases align to TRBD1. This TCR derives from an adult in good health and CMV-seronegative. Sequenced sample: memory CD4+ T cells from blood. The DNA of the CDR3 is TGTGCCAGCAGCCGACAGGGGGCAGGGGCTGAAGCTTTCTTT. It yields the protein CASSRQGAGAEAFF.